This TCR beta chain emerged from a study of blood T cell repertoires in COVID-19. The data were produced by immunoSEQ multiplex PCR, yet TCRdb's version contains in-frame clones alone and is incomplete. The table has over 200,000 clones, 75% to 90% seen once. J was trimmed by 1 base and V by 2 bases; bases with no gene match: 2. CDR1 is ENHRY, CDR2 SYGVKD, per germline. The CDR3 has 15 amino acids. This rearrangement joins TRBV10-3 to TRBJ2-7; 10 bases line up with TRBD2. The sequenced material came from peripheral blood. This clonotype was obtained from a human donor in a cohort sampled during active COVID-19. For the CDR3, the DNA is TGTGCCATCAGTGAGGAAGCGGGAGGGTCCTACGAGCAGTACTTC. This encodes CAISEEAGGSYEQYF.